The rows below give T cell receptor beta chains drawn from one sample of a study of blood T cells in healthy people across ages. MiXCR was run by TCRdb on the 5' RACE reads, yielding one entry per CDR3 protein. The sample yields 700,000 to 950,000 distinct CDR3 sequences, 55% to 70% seen once. The material sequenced was blood. These receptor sequences come from a man aged 25-45 years in good health. CDR3s include the opening cysteine and the closing phenylalanine or tryptophan. Fields, in order: J gene, D gene, clone size, V gene, CDR3 protein, CDR3 DNA. D genes are given only for firm matches. Size is omitted from some rows. Given values are once, few, many or a class for expanded clones.

j_call: TRBJ2-5; d_call: NA; clone_size: NA; v_call: TRBV15; cdr3_aa: CATSSPDRAEAQETQYF; cdr3_nt: TGTGCCACCAGCAGCCCGGATCGCGCCGAGGCTCAAGAGACCCAGTACTTC
j_call: TRBJ2-7; d_call: TRBD1; clone_size: NA; v_call: TRBV28; cdr3_aa: CASRNLGQGILVGEQYF; cdr3_nt: TGTGCCAGCAGAAACTTAGGACAGGGGATTCTAGTTGGCGAGCAGTACTTC
j_call: TRBJ2-1; d_call: NA; clone_size: NA; v_call: TRBV7-2; cdr3_aa: CASSFPSGEQFF; cdr3_nt: TGTGCCAGCAGCTTCCCAAGCGGTGAGCAGTTCTTC
j_call: TRBJ1-1; d_call: NA; clone_size: NA; v_call: TRBV20-1; cdr3_aa: CSARGDRDRAFF; cdr3_nt: TGCAGTGCTAGAGGGGACCGAGACCGCGCTTTCTTT
j_call: TRBJ1-5; d_call: NA; clone_size: few; v_call: TRBV3-1; cdr3_aa: CASSRGHSVNQPQHF; cdr3_nt: TGTGCCAGCAGCCGTGGACATTCCGTCAATCAGCCCCAGCATTTT
j_call: TRBJ2-5; d_call: NA; clone_size: NA; v_call: TRBV20-1; cdr3_aa: CSATSDGTNEYF; cdr3_nt: TGCAGTGCTACTAGTGATGGGACAAACGAGTACTTC
j_call: TRBJ1-2; d_call: NA; clone_size: NA; v_call: TRBV27; cdr3_aa: CASSPSARPHFNYGYTF; cdr3_nt: TGTGCCAGCAGTCCCAGTGCGCGACCCCACTTTAACTATGGCTACACCTTC
j_call: TRBJ2-1; d_call: NA; clone_size: NA; v_call: TRBV5-1; cdr3_aa: CASSRAGMSDEQFF; cdr3_nt: TGCGCCAGCAGCAGGGCAGGGATGTCAGATGAGCAGTTCTTC
j_call: TRBJ2-5; d_call: TRBD2; clone_size: NA; v_call: TRBV29-1; cdr3_aa: CSVQPSGRETQYF; cdr3_nt: TGCAGCGTTCAACCTAGCGGGAGAGAGACCCAGTACTTC
j_call: TRBJ2-5; d_call: TRBD2; clone_size: NA; v_call: TRBV10-3; cdr3_aa: CAISEGDYNEQYF; cdr3_nt: TGTGCCATCAGTGAAGGGGACTACAATGAGCAGTACTTC
j_call: TRBJ1-4; d_call: TRBD1; clone_size: NA; v_call: TRBV6-5; cdr3_aa: CASRPLGTDSEKLFF; cdr3_nt: TGTGCCAGCAGACCGCTCGGGACAGACTCCGAAAAACTGTTTTTT
j_call: TRBJ1-2; d_call: NA; clone_size: few; v_call: TRBV6-6; cdr3_aa: CASSPPGYGYTF; cdr3_nt: TGTGCCAGCAGTCCTCCAGGGTATGGCTACACCTTC
j_call: TRBJ1-6; d_call: TRBD1; clone_size: few; v_call: TRBV2; cdr3_aa: CATKIGQGARSSPLHF; cdr3_nt: TGTGCCACCAAGATAGGACAGGGGGCTAGAAGTTCACCCCTCCACTTT
j_call: TRBJ1-6; d_call: NA; clone_size: NA; v_call: TRBV5-8; cdr3_aa: CASSSDLIFDNSPLHF; cdr3_nt: TGTGCCAGCAGCTCCGATCTGATCTTCGATAATTCACCCCTCCACTTT
j_call: TRBJ2-5; d_call: NA; clone_size: NA; v_call: TRBV19; cdr3_aa: CASSMYARGQETQYF; cdr3_nt: TGTGCCAGTAGTATGTATGCCAGGGGCCAAGAGACCCAGTACTTC
j_call: TRBJ2-3; d_call: NA; clone_size: NA; v_call: TRBV20-1; cdr3_aa: CSVIGAAGRTDTQYF; cdr3_nt: TGCAGTGTTATCGGGGCCGCAGGACGCACAGATACGCAGTATTTT
j_call: TRBJ2-1; d_call: TRBD2; clone_size: NA; v_call: TRBV27; cdr3_aa: CASSIHIAGGSPFNEQFF; cdr3_nt: TGTGCCAGCAGCATCCACATAGCGGGAGGAAGCCCTTTCAATGAGCAGTTCTTC
j_call: TRBJ2-1; d_call: TRBD2; clone_size: NA; v_call: TRBV7-3; cdr3_aa: CASSLTASGRAGEQFF; cdr3_nt: TGTGCCAGCAGCTTAACCGCTAGCGGGAGGGCCGGGGAGCAGTTCTTC
j_call: TRBJ2-5; d_call: NA; clone_size: NA; v_call: TRBV9; cdr3_aa: CASSVAVGGETQYF; cdr3_nt: TGTGCCAGCAGCGTAGCTGTCGGTGGAGAGACCCAGTACTTC
j_call: TRBJ2-7; d_call: TRBD2; clone_size: few; v_call: TRBV7-9; cdr3_aa: CASRPLAGAPNEQYF; cdr3_nt: TGTGCCAGCAGGCCACTAGCGGGGGCCCCCAACGAGCAGTACTTC
j_call: TRBJ2-6; d_call: NA; clone_size: NA; v_call: TRBV29-1; cdr3_aa: CSVEILQGHANVLTF; cdr3_nt: TGCAGCGTTGAAATATTGCAGGGACACGCCAACGTCCTGACTTTC
j_call: TRBJ2-1; d_call: NA; clone_size: NA; v_call: TRBV15; cdr3_aa: CATSRLPADEQFF; cdr3_nt: TGTGCCACCAGCAGGTTGCCCGCAGATGAGCAGTTCTTC
j_call: TRBJ2-7; d_call: NA; clone_size: NA; v_call: TRBV4-1; cdr3_aa: CASSLVSSASYEQYF; cdr3_nt: TGCGCCAGCAGCCTAGTCTCGTCTGCTAGCTACGAGCAGTACTTC
j_call: TRBJ2-3; d_call: TRBD1; clone_size: NA; v_call: TRBV24-1; cdr3_aa: CATSVGQSRADTQYF; cdr3_nt: TGTGCCACCAGTGTGGGACAGAGTAGGGCAGATACGCAGTATTTT
j_call: TRBJ2-1; d_call: TRBD1; clone_size: NA; v_call: TRBV4-3; cdr3_aa: CASSQDGTGSYNEQFF; cdr3_nt: TGCGCCAGCAGCCAAGACGGGACAGGGTCCTACAATGAGCAGTTCTTC
j_call: TRBJ2-5; d_call: TRBD2; clone_size: NA; v_call: TRBV20-1; cdr3_aa: CSAELPWTSQQTQYF; cdr3_nt: TGCAGTGCTGAATTACCTTGGACTAGTCAACAGACCCAGTACTTC
j_call: TRBJ1-2; d_call: TRBD1; clone_size: NA; v_call: TRBV20-1; cdr3_aa: CSARDSGQTYGYTF; cdr3_nt: TGCAGTGCTAGAGACTCGGGACAGACCTATGGCTACACCTTC
j_call: TRBJ1-2; d_call: NA; clone_size: NA; v_call: TRBV5-6; cdr3_aa: CASSSMRQAYGYTF; cdr3_nt: TGTGCCAGCAGCTCAATGAGACAGGCCTATGGCTACACCTTC
j_call: TRBJ2-7; d_call: NA; clone_size: once; v_call: TRBV5-1; cdr3_aa: CASSLAQQGHEQYF; cdr3_nt: TGCGCCAGCAGCTTGGCCCAACAGGGCCACGAGCAGTACTTC
j_call: TRBJ2-5; d_call: TRBD2; clone_size: NA; v_call: TRBV5-1; cdr3_aa: CASSTGLGPDEQYF; cdr3_nt: TGCGCCAGCAGCACCGGACTAGGTCCCGATGAGCAGTACTTC
j_call: TRBJ2-7; d_call: NA; clone_size: NA; v_call: TRBV7-9; cdr3_aa: CASSYDRISGGSEQYF; cdr3_nt: TGTGCCAGCAGCTACGACCGGATCTCAGGTGGATCCGAGCAGTACTTC
j_call: TRBJ2-1; d_call: TRBD2; clone_size: few; v_call: TRBV20-1; cdr3_aa: CSASRLAGNVNEQFF; cdr3_nt: TGCAGTGCTAGTCGACTAGCGGGAAATGTAAATGAGCAGTTCTTC
j_call: TRBJ2-4; d_call: TRBD2; clone_size: NA; v_call: TRBV29-1; cdr3_aa: CSAVATPGGAGLAKNIQYF; cdr3_nt: TGCAGCGCCGTCGCAACCCCCGGGGGGGCGGGACTAGCCAAAAACATTCAGTACTTC
j_call: TRBJ2-5; d_call: NA; clone_size: few; v_call: TRBV29-1; cdr3_aa: CSVTAKTQYF; cdr3_nt: TGCAGCGTTACGGCAAAGACCCAGTACTTC
j_call: TRBJ2-5; d_call: NA; clone_size: NA; v_call: TRBV20-1; cdr3_aa: CSAIEGETQYF; cdr3_nt: TGCAGTGCTATAGAAGGGGAGACCCAGTACTTC
j_call: TRBJ2-1; d_call: NA; clone_size: few; v_call: TRBV4-3; cdr3_aa: CASSHPRENEQFF; cdr3_nt: TGCGCCAGCAGCCACCCCAGGGAAAATGAGCAGTTCTTC
j_call: TRBJ2-5; d_call: TRBD1; clone_size: NA; v_call: TRBV9; cdr3_aa: CASPLATGPQETQYF; cdr3_nt: TGTGCCAGCCCCCTCGCGACAGGGCCCCAAGAGACCCAGTACTTC
j_call: TRBJ2-7; d_call: TRBD2; clone_size: few; v_call: TRBV20-1; cdr3_aa: CSAREGSSGVKYEQYF; cdr3_nt: TGCAGTGCTAGAGAAGGATCTAGCGGGGTGAAATACGAGCAGTACTTC
j_call: TRBJ1-2; d_call: NA; clone_size: many; v_call: TRBV14; cdr3_aa: CASSQGQNYGYTF; cdr3_nt: TGTGCCAGCAGCCAAGGACAGAACTATGGCTACACCTTC
j_call: TRBJ2-3; d_call: NA; clone_size: NA; v_call: TRBV15; cdr3_aa: CATKGTDTQYF; cdr3_nt: TGTGCCACGAAGGGCACAGATACGCAGTATTTT
j_call: TRBJ1-2; d_call: TRBD1; clone_size: few; v_call: TRBV20-1; cdr3_aa: CSARPRDRDYGYTF; cdr3_nt: TGCAGTGCTAGACCACGGGACAGGGATTATGGCTACACCTTC
j_call: TRBJ2-7; d_call: TRBD1; clone_size: NA; v_call: TRBV11-2; cdr3_aa: CASSLDTLRQGYEQYF; cdr3_nt: TGTGCCAGCAGCTTAGACACTTTACGACAGGGCTACGAGCAGTACTTC
j_call: TRBJ2-1; d_call: TRBD2; clone_size: NA; v_call: TRBV29-1; cdr3_aa: CSVRTSGAYSYNEQFF; cdr3_nt: TGCAGCGTAAGGACTAGCGGGGCATACTCCTACAATGAGCAGTTCTTC